These 24 T cell receptor beta chains were all obtained from the same sample, sequenced in a study of patients and donors after allogeneic stem cell transplantation. TCRdb reanalysed the RT-PCR reads using MiXCR and keeps one entry per CDR3 protein. The sample has approximately 98,000 distinct CDR3 sequences; 35% are singletons. Sequencing used blood, either unsorted or a sorted T cell fraction (not recorded which). The origin of the receptors is a human donor who was either an allogeneic HSCT recipient or a stem cell or donor lymphocyte infusion donor (not recorded which). It is not recorded whose cells these are; they may come from a transplant donor.

Only a few counts were recorded for this clonotype. The chain combines TRBV29-1 with TRBJ2-5; tentative D call: TRBD1 (5 bases). Per the germline V gene, CDR1 is SQVTM and CDR2 is ANQGSEA. The CDR3 length is 11 residues. Trimming took off 4 bases at V and 2 bases at J, with 5 bases between the two ends. This chain's CDR3 is CSVGQQETQYF. CDR3 nucleotides: TGCAGCGTTGGACAGCAAGAGACCCAGTACTTC.

This clonotype has only a few counts. This chain connects TRBV6-5 to TRBJ2-2, with no clear D. The CDR3 is 14 amino acids. The V gene lost 2 bases and the J gene lost 1 base, with 5 bases spanning the gap. The germline V gene encodes CDR1 MNHEY and CDR2 SVGAGI. Here the CDR3 DNA reads TGTGCCAGCAGTTACAACGGGAACACCGGGGAGCTGTTTTTT. Its translation: CASSYNGNTGELFF.

The CDR3 reads CASSFGGARTDTQYF. The CDR3 bases are TGTGCCAGCAGTTTCGGGGGGGCCCGCACAGATACGCAGTATTTT. The rearrangement joins TRBV12-3 or TRBV12-4 to TRBJ2-3, with TRBD2 matching 8 bases. Trimming removed 3 bases from V and 1 base from J; junction bases left unmatched: 3. CDR3 size: 15 residues.

This chain joins TRBV27 and TRBJ1-6, with 10 bases matching TRBD1. The V segment lost 3 bases and the J segment 4 bases; nucleotides outside the gene matches: 6. Germline lookup yields CDR1 MNHEY and CDR2 SMNVEV (reference sequence). This CDR3 spans 17 amino acids. CDR3 bases: TGTGCCAGCAGTTTTAGCGGGACAGGGGTTTATAATTCACCCCTCCACTTT. Protein sequence: CASSFSGTGVYNSPLHF.

The chain employs TRBV10-3 and TRBJ2-3; TRBD1 might be the D (6 bases). Germline-derived CDR1 and CDR2 are ENHRY and SYGVKD. There are 13 residues in the CDR3. V was cut by 5 bases and J by 4 bases, with 10 bases left in between. The CDR3 region is CAISRQGSDTQYF. The CDR3 nucleotides read TGTGCCATCAGTAGGCAGGGGTCAGATACGCAGTATTTT.

The rearrangement uses TRBV7-9 and TRBJ1-6; TRBD1 is a possible D gene (6 bases). CDR1 and CDR2 (germline): SEHNR, FQNEAQ (reference sequence). Trimming removed 3 bases from V and 7 bases from J, with 10 bases in between. The CDR3 runs to 14 residues. Written as DNA, the CDR3 is TGTGCCAGCAGCTTCTCAGGGGCAAATTCACCCCTCCACTTT. Translated, it gives CASSFSGANSPLHF.

This sequence joins TRBV15 and TRBJ1-5; D possibly corresponds to TRBD1 (5 bases). Trimming took 8 bases from V and 7 from J, leaving 9 bases between them. This CDR3 is 11 amino acids long. Germline loops: CDR1 LNHNV, CDR2 YYDKDF (reference sequence). The CDR3 loop is CATGYRQPQHF. DNA for the CDR3: TGTGCCACCGGTTACAGGCAGCCCCAGCATTTT.

The chain employs TRBV7-9 and TRBJ2-1; TRBD1 might be the D (5 bases). Trimming left V 2 bases short and J 8 bases short, with 13 bases between. The CDR3 is made up of 14 amino acids. Germline assignment: CDR1 SEHNR and CDR2 FQNEAQ (reference sequence). The chain's CDR3 is CASSLRGLGYEQFF. DNA of the CDR3: TGTGCCAGCAGCTTAAGGGGTCTAGGCTATGAGCAGTTCTTC.

This clonotype was detected only once. The CDR3 DNA reads TGTGCCATCAGTGAGTCGATGGGCCTGAATTCACCCCTCCACTTT. It specifies CAISESMGLNSPLHF. The chain joins TRBV10-3 to TRBJ1-6; D is unresolved. The V end lost 0 bases, the J end lost 7 bases, and 10 bases lay between the germline ends. CDR1 is ENHRY, CDR2 SYGVKD, per germline. This CDR3 has 15 amino acids.

The CDR3 DNA follows: TGTGCCAGCAGCCAAGATTTGTTTACGCAGTATTTT. Its translation: CASSQDLFTQYF. This sequence joins TRBV7-9 and TRBJ2-3; D is ambiguous. From germline, CDR1 is SEHNR and CDR2 FQNEAQ (reference sequence). Trimming cost V 5 bases and J 8 bases, with 11 bases left between them. The CDR3 sequence is 12 residues long.

This clonotype was counted between two and nine times. This chain links TRBV29-1 with TRBJ2-7; D remains unclear. Per germline, CDR1 SQVTM and CDR2 ANQGSEA. The CDR3 contains 11 residues. Trimming removed 4 bases at V and 4 bases at J, with 8 bases between. The CDR3 spells CSVGERYEQYF. The CDR3 DNA sequence: TGCAGCGTTGGGGAACGTTACGAGCAGTACTTC.

Regarding this clonotype: One junction end disagrees with the germline gene, perhaps due to a read error. The chain has TRBV5-6 and TRBJ2-7; a possible D gene is TRBD2 (6 bases). There are 12 residues in the CDR3. Germline CDR1 reads SGHDT; CDR2 reads YYEEEE. The CDR3 nucleotides read TGTGCCAGCAGCTTGAAAGGAGGGAGGAATCACTTC. Amino acid sequence: CASSLKGGRNHF.

The chain has TRBV29-1 and TRBJ2-4, with 7 bases lining up with TRBD1. V lost 7 bases and J lost 3; bases outside the gene matches: 3. The CDR3 totals 12 residues. Per the germline V gene, CDR1 is SQVTM and CDR2 is ANQGSEA. The CDR3 reads CSARDSKNIQYF. CDR3 nucleotide sequence: TGCAGCGCCCGGGACAGCAAAAACATTCAGTACTTC.

The chain combines TRBV20-1 with TRBJ2-4; D unclear. V lost 5 bases to trimming and J lost 5 bases, with 16 bases between them. The CDR3 totals 14 residues. The germline V gene encodes CDR1 DFQATT and CDR2 SNEGSKA (reference sequence). The CDR3 sequence is CSASVGSHQNIQYF. The CDR3 nucleotides read TGCAGTGCTTCGGTGGGCAGTCACCAAAACATTCAGTACTTC.

This clonotype was observed a handful of times. This chain joins TRBV5-1 and TRBJ1-2, with 8 nucleotides matching TRBD1. This CDR3 region has 17 residues. CDR1 is SGHRS, CDR2 YFSETQ, per germline. V shed 1 base and J 4 bases; nucleotides not matched to a gene: 12. DNA for the CDR3: TGCGCCAGCAGCTTGTCCCGAGGACAGGGATCGGGCTATGGCTACACCTTC. It is translated as CASSLSRGQGSGYGYTF.

The chain recombines TRBV20-1 with TRBJ1-1; D unresolved. Trimming cost V 3 bases and J 1 base, with 15 bases left between them. The V gene's germline CDR1 is DFQATT and CDR2 SNEGSKA (reference sequence). CDR3 size: 15 residues. CDR3 nucleotide sequence: TGCAGTGCTAGTGCCATCCCTGACGGGAACACTGAAGCTTTCTTT. Translating it yields CSASAIPDGNTEAFF.

This clonotype was picked up a small number of times. The chain has TRBV11-2 and TRBJ2-2; no reliable D call. The CDR3 covers 12 residues. Germline V gene sequence: CDR1 SGHAT, CDR2 FQNNGV. V lost 0 bases and J lost 4, with 0 bases in between. The CDR3: CASSLDTGELFF. DNA for the CDR3: TGTGCCAGCAGCTTAGACACCGGGGAGCTGTTTTTT. The variable domain in full, completed from reference TRBV11-2 and TRBJ2-2, reads EAGVAQSPRYKIIEKRQSVAFWCNPISGHATLYWYQQILGQGPKLLIQFQNNGVVDDSQLPKDRFSAERLKGVDSTLKIQPAKLEDSAVYLCASSLDTGELFFGEGSRLTVL.

In this sample, this clonotype turned up once. J is TRBJ2-7 and V is TRBV4-2; D possibly matches TRBD1 or TRBD2 (5 bases each). The CDR3 sequence is 15 residues long. Trimming took 0 bases from V and 1 from J, leaving 10 bases between them. CDR1 LGHNA and CDR2 YNFKEQ come from the germline V gene. The CDR3 here is CASSQDGTASYEQYF. The CDR3 coding sequence is TGTGCCAGCAGCCAAGATGGGACGGCTTCCTACGAGCAGTACTTC.

This clonotype was counted many times. The J gene is TRBJ1-5, the V gene TRBV12-3 or TRBV12-4, with D uncertain. The CDR3 has 12 amino acids. V was clipped by 3 bases and J by 4 bases, with 4 bases between them. The CDR3 DNA follows: TGTGCCAGCAGTTTCCGGAATCAGCCCCAGCATTTT. The encoded protein is CASSFRNQPQHF.

The genes are TRBV24-1 and TRBJ1-5; D gene uncertain. The ends were cut back, 4 bases at V and 4 bases at J, with 4 bases in the middle. The CDR3 loop spans 12 amino acids. Per germline, CDR1 KGHDR and CDR2 SFDVKD. CDR3 nucleotides: TGTGCCACCAGTGAAGGAAATCAGCCCCAGCATTTT. Translation: CATSEGNQPQHF.

The V call is TRBV7-6, the J call TRBJ2-7; D may be TRBD2 (5 bases). The CDR3 extends over 15 amino acids. Trimming stripped 5 bases from V and 7 bases from J, with 21 bases between. CDR1 is SGHVS, CDR2 FNYEAQ, per germline. The CDR3 reads CASSPHAGPLWEQYF. CDR3 in DNA: TGTGCCAGCAGCCCCCATGCGGGCCCCCTTTGGGAGCAGTACTTC.

V gene TRBV5-6 combines with J gene TRBJ1-2; possible D gene TRBD1, 6 bases. Trimming removed 4 bases at V and 0 bases at J, with 13 bases between. CDR3 size: 15 residues. The germline CDR1 and CDR2 sequences are SGHDT and YYEEEE. The CDR3 DNA reads TGTGCCAGCAGCCCCGGACAGCTTGCTAACTATGGCTACACCTTC. Its translation is CASSPGQLANYGYTF.

J is TRBJ2-1 and V is TRBV15, with 7 positions matching TRBD2. CDR3 length equals 19 residues. V trimming: 0 bases; J trimming: 1 base; junction bases outside the gene matches: 12. Per germline, CDR1 LNHNV and CDR2 YYDKDF (reference sequence). CDR3 in amino acids: CATSREGPRLAISYNEQFF. The CDR3 DNA follows: TGTGCCACCAGCAGAGAGGGCCCGAGACTAGCCATATCCTACAATGAGCAGTTCTTC.

A few counts support this clonotype. The chain's CDR3 is CASSAKTDTQYF. The CDR3 nucleotides are TGTGCCAGCAGCGCCAAGACAGATACGCAGTATTTT. The chain combines TRBV5-5 with TRBJ2-3; no clear D gene. CDR1 and CDR2 (germline): SGHKS, YYEKEE (reference sequence). Between the trimmed V and J ends, which lost 4 bases and 3 bases, there was a span of 6 bases. This CDR3 contains 12 residues.